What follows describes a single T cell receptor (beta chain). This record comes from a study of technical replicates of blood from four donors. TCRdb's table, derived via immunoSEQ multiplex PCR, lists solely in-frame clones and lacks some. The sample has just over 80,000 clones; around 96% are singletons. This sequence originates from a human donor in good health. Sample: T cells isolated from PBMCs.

The CDR3 nucleotides read TGTGCCAGCAGTGAATACTTTGAGAGGAACTATGGCTACACCTTC. Its protein product is CASSEYFERNYGYTF. The chain uses TRBV6-1 and TRBJ1-2; D is unclear. The CDR3 contains 15 residues. Trimming cost V 2 bases and J 2 bases, with 12 bases left between them. In germline, CDR1 is MNHNS, CDR2 SASEGT.